These 27 T cell receptor beta chains came from one sample sequenced in a study of cytomegalovirus exposure and HLA in healthy donors. With 60 Vbeta and 13 Jbeta primers, the PCR was carried out. Assay: immunoSEQ multiplex PCR; the TCRdb copy retains only in-frame clones and omits some. The table records 80,000 to 100,000 clones, over 75% of them present only once. Sequenced: PBMCs. These receptors all stem from a man aged 40-49 years in good health and CMV-seronegative.

The chain links TRBV25-1 to TRBJ1-1, with 7 bases lining up with TRBD1. The junction had 4 bases not matched to a gene; V was cut back by 6 bases and J by 0 bases. The CDR3 contains 14 residues. Germline V gene sequence: CDR1 MGHDK, CDR2 SYGVNS. CDR3 in amino acids: CASRGTAMNTEAFF. The DNA of the CDR3 is TGTGCCAGCAGAGGGACAGCCATGAACACTGAAGCTTTCTTT.

V and J are TRBV19 and TRBJ2-5; possible D gene TRBD1, 6 bases. The V and J ends lost 1 base and 4 bases respectively, with 19 bases between them. Germline V gene sequence: CDR1 LNHDA, CDR2 SQIVND (reference sequence). The CDR3 has 17 residues. This chain's CDR3 is CASSIGLGQGQGETQYF. DNA of the CDR3: TGTGCCAGTAGTATAGGTCTGGGCCAGGGACAAGGAGAGACCCAGTACTTC.

The genes are TRBV5-1 and TRBJ2-5; a possible D gene is TRBD1 (6 bases). TRBJ2-7 explains the end of the DNA better; the J call may be wrong. Germline V gene data show CDR1 as SGHRS and CDR2 as YFSETQ. This CDR3 region has 13 residues. The CDR3 is CASSLTGRDEQYF. CDR3 coding DNA: TGCGCCAGCAGCTTGACAGGGCGAGACGAGCAGTACTTC.

The V and J genes are TRBV5-1 and TRBJ2-1; 9 positions agree with TRBD2. CDR1 is SGHRS and CDR2 is YFSETQ in the germline V gene. This CDR3 is 15 amino acids long. V dropped 2 bases and J dropped 4; count of bases not matched to a gene: 4. The CDR3 spells CASSFSSGVYNEQFF. The CDR3 nucleotides are TGCGCCAGCAGCTTCTCTAGCGGGGTTTACAATGAGCAGTTCTTC.

In its sample, this clone was seen once. The chain uses TRBV7-9 and TRBJ1-5; D perhaps matches TRBD1 (6 bases). The V gene's germline CDR1 is SEHNR and CDR2 FQNEAQ (reference sequence). The V end was cut by 5 bases, the J end by 0 bases, with 11 bases between. This CDR3 has 15 residues. CDR3 in amino acids: CASSGDTNSNQPQHF. In DNA form, the CDR3 reads TGTGCCAGCAGCGGGGACACCAATAGCAATCAGCCCCAGCATTTT.

This chain links TRBV6-1 with TRBJ2-1; TRBD2 matches 11 bases. This CDR3 has 17 amino acids. Germline V lookup: CDR1 MNHNS, CDR2 SASEGT. V gave up 4 bases and J gave up 4 bases; unmatched junction bases: 9. The CDR3 nucleotides are TGTGCCAGCAGTGTGCTAGCGGGAGGACAACCGTACAATGAGCAGTTCTTC. Translating it yields CASSVLAGGQPYNEQFF.

The rearrangement uses TRBV19 and TRBJ2-7; no definite D call. CDR3 length: 15 residues. Germline V gives CDR1 LNHDA, CDR2 SQIVND (reference sequence). V was cut by 1 base and J by 0 bases, with 10 bases left in between. The chain's CDR3 is CASSIGVGYSYEQYF. DNA for the CDR3: TGTGCCAGTAGTATAGGTGTCGGGTACTCCTACGAGCAGTACTTC.

The chain links TRBV6-6 to TRBJ1-4; D perhaps matches TRBD1 (5 bases). Germline V gives CDR1 MNHNY, CDR2 SVGAGI (reference sequence). This CDR3 has 15 residues. Trimming pared 5 bases from V and 4 bases from J, leaving 14 bases between. The CDR3 spells CASSPPGGGNEKLFF. CDR3 sequence (DNA): TGTGCCAGCAGTCCCCCCGGGGGAGGTAATGAAAAACTGTTTTTT.

The chain uses TRBV2 and TRBJ2-3; D perhaps matches TRBD2 (7 bases). V lost 2 bases and J lost 2, with 20 bases in between. CDR1 and CDR2 (germline): SNHLY, FYNNEI. The CDR3 has 18 amino acids. CDR3 loop: CASSERERGGRFTDTQYF. Here the CDR3 DNA reads TGTGCCAGCAGTGAAAGGGAGAGGGGGGGCCGTTTCACAGATACGCAGTATTTT.

The chain uses TRBV7-8 and TRBJ1-5; D not resolved. The germline V gene has CDR1 SGHVS and CDR2 FQNEAQ. This CDR3 is 12 amino acids long. With 4 bases removed from V and 6 bases from J, the gap between germline ends came to 7 bases. The DNA for the CDR3 is TGTGCCAGCAGCTCACTGGTTCAGCCCCAGCATTTT. Translation: CASSSLVQPQHF.

The chain recombines TRBV28 with TRBJ1-1; D gene uncertain. The CDR3 covers 14 residues. V was clipped by 1 base and J by 6 bases, with 12 bases between them. Germline-derived CDR1 and CDR2 are MDHEN and SYDVKM. The DNA of the CDR3 is TGTGCCAGCAGTTTATTATATGTACGCGCTGAAGCTTTCTTT. Its translation is CASSLLYVRAEAFF. The variable domain in full, with the rest retrieved from reference TRBV28 and TRBJ1-1, is DVKVTQSSRYLVKRTGEKVFLECVQDMDHENMFWYRQDPGLGLRLIYFSYDVKMKEKGDIPEGYSVSREKKERFSLILESASTNQTSMYLCASSLLYVRAEAFFGQGTRLTVV.

The gene calls are TRBV9 and TRBJ1-1; no definite D call. From germline, CDR1 is SGDLS and CDR2 YYNGEE. Between the trimmed V and J ends, which lost 1 base and 1 base, there was a span of 8 bases. CDR3 length: 14 amino acids. CDR3 bases: TGTGCCAGCAGCGTACTGGCAGAGAACACTGAAGCTTTCTTT. Amino acids: CASSVLAENTEAFF.

The chain employs TRBV19 and TRBJ2-7, with 10 bases fitting TRBD1. CDR1 is LNHDA, CDR2 SQIVND, per germline (reference sequence). The J segment lost 2 bases and the V segment lost 2 bases, leaving 9 bases of the junction unmatched. The CDR3 is 17 residues long. This CDR3 reads CASSIMGTGANTYEQYF. The DNA for the CDR3 is TGTGCCAGTAGTATAATGGGGACAGGGGCTAATACCTACGAGCAGTACTTC.

V usage is TRBV27 and J usage is TRBJ2-5; maybe TRBD2 (6 bases). Deletions cut 5 bases from V and 4 bases from J, with 11 bases between. CDR1 and CDR2 (germline): MNHEY, SMNVEV (reference sequence). CDR3 length: 13 residues. The CDR3 bases are TGTGCCAGCAGTAATATGGGGGGAGAGACCCAGTACTTC. Protein: CASSNMGGETQYF.

The chain recombines TRBV30 with TRBJ2-5, with D possibly being TRBD2 (7 bases). Germline V gene data show CDR1 as GTSNPN and CDR2 as SVGIG (reference sequence). CDR3 size: 15 residues. V was shortened by 7 bases and J by 3 bases, with 21 bases between the two germline ends. CDR3 nucleotides: TGTGCCTTGCGGCGGGGGCTCACTAGCGAAGAGACCCAGTACTTC. Translating gives CALRRGLTSEETQYF.

CDR3 coding DNA: TGTGCCAGCTCAGTGACAGGTTGGACCTCTGGAAACACCATATATTTT. Translation gives CASSVTGWTSGNTIYF. The chain couples TRBV18 to TRBJ1-3; D may be TRBD1 (6 bases). Germline CDR1 is KGHSH and CDR2 is LQKENI. Trimming shortened V by 5 bases and J by 0 bases, and 14 bases separated the two germline ends. The CDR3 has 16 residues.

This clone appeared a single time. The J gene is TRBJ2-5, the V gene TRBV5-1; D remains ambiguous. The J call may be in error: the DNA end matches TRBJ2-7 better. Germline assignment: CDR1 SGHRS and CDR2 YFSETQ. The CDR3 sequence is 15 residues long. The CDR3 bases are TGCGCCAGCAGCTTGTTCGGAGTCACGGCCGCCGAGCAGTACTTC. Protein: CASSLFGVTAAEQYF.

This clone came up once. The CDR3 is CASSLGTGGSHYGYTF. CDR3 DNA sequence: TGTGCCAGCAGCTTAGGAACAGGGGGCTCGCACTATGGCTACACCTTC. The chain combines TRBV7-9 with TRBJ1-2; 9 bases map to TRBD1. Germline trimming cut 1 base from V and 3 bases from J; bases unmatched to any gene: 6. Germline V gene sequence: CDR1 SEHNR, CDR2 FQNEAQ (reference sequence). The CDR3 is made up of 16 amino acids.

This chain uses TRBV5-1 with TRBJ2-5, with 15 bases that match TRBD2. The CDR3 spans 17 residues. Per the germline V gene, CDR1 is SGHRS and CDR2 is YFSETQ. Germline trimming cut 3 bases from V and 4 bases from J; bases unmatched to any gene: 7. CDR3 bases: TGCGCCAGCAGCTCGAGCGGACTAGCGGGGGGGAGAGAGACCCAGTACTTC. This sequence encodes CASSSSGLAGGRETQYF. Complete variable domain (other parts from reference TRBV5-1 and TRBJ2-5): KAGVTQTPRYLIKTRGQQVTLSCSPISGHRSVSWYQQTPGQGLQFLFEYFSETQRNKGNFPGRFSGRQFSNSRSEMNVSTLELGDSALYLCASSSSGLAGGRETQYFGPGTRLLVL.

J is TRBJ1-1 and V is TRBV6-1, with a weak D call TRBD1 (5 bases). The CDR3 runs to 15 residues. Germline V gene sequence: CDR1 MNHNS, CDR2 SASEGT. V was pared by 2 bases and J by 7 bases, with 17 bases between. The CDR3 region has the DNA TGTGCCAGCAGTGAAATAGCAGGGTCGGCCCTTGAAGCTTTCTTT. Translating gives CASSEIAGSALEAFF.

CDR3 bases: TGCGCCAGCAGCCCCGGCGGGCGGGCGAACACCGGGGAGCTGTTTTTT. Amino acids: CASSPGGRANTGELFF. The chain combines TRBV5-1 with TRBJ2-2; D perhaps matches TRBD2 (5 bases). The germline CDR1 and CDR2 sequences are SGHRS and YFSETQ. The CDR3 is 16 amino acids. V was shortened by 4 bases and J by 0 bases, with 13 bases between the two germline ends.

This clone came up a few times. V gene TRBV2 combines with J gene TRBJ2-1; the match to TRBD2 covers 9 bases. The germline CDR1 and CDR2 sequences are SNHLY and FYNNEI. The CDR3 length is 15 residues. The ends lost 8 bases at V and 9 bases at J; junction bases unmatched: 14. The CDR3 DNA is TGTGCCAGCGGGGAGTTCGGCGGGAGGGCCCCTGAGCAGTTCTTC. As protein: CASGEFGGRAPEQFF.

The chain joins TRBV19 to TRBJ1-1; D is perhaps TRBD1 (5 bases). This CDR3 is 15 amino acids long. Germline CDR1 is LNHDA and CDR2 is SQIVND (reference sequence). With 3 bases removed from V and 5 bases from J, the gap between germline ends came to 16 bases. CDR3 residues: CASSISPAGRTEAFF. CDR3 bases: TGTGCCAGTAGTATTTCCCCAGCGGGACGGACTGAAGCTTTCTTT.

The chain has TRBV18 and TRBJ2-2, with D possibly matching TRBD1 (6 bases). This CDR3 region has 15 residues. Per the germline V gene, CDR1 is KGHSH and CDR2 is LQKENI. V was pared by 2 bases and J by 1 base, with 8 bases between. The CDR3: CASSPRQENTGELFF. CDR3 in DNA: TGTGCCAGCTCACCAAGACAGGAGAACACCGGGGAGCTGTTTTTT.

This chain links TRBV18 with TRBJ1-5; 7 bases agree with TRBD1. The CDR3 is 13 residues long. Germline loops: CDR1 KGHSH, CDR2 LQKENI. Trimming cost V 5 bases and J 7 bases; bases outside gene matches: 5. The CDR3 reads CASSRTGDQPQHF. The CDR3 DNA reads TGTGCCAGCTCAAGAACAGGGGACCAGCCCCAGCATTTT.

The chain employs TRBV14 and TRBJ2-3, with D tentatively TRBD2 (6 bases). The V gene lost 2 bases and the J gene lost 2 bases, with 14 bases spanning the gap. The CDR3 has 16 amino acids. Germline values: CDR1 SGHDN, CDR2 FVKESK. The CDR3 here is CASSQLREFPTDTQYF. The DNA for the CDR3 is TGTGCCAGCAGCCAACTCCGGGAGTTCCCCACAGATACGCAGTATTTT.

The chain is built from TRBV30 and TRBJ1-1, with TRBD1 as a possible D gene (5 bases). The V gene's germline CDR1 is GTSNPN and CDR2 SVGIG (reference sequence). V shed 3 bases and J shed 0 bases, with 8 bases lying between them. CDR3 length equals 13 residues. CDR3 nucleotides: TGTGCCTGGAGGCTACAGGTGAACACTGAAGCTTTCTTT. It specifies CAWRLQVNTEAFF.